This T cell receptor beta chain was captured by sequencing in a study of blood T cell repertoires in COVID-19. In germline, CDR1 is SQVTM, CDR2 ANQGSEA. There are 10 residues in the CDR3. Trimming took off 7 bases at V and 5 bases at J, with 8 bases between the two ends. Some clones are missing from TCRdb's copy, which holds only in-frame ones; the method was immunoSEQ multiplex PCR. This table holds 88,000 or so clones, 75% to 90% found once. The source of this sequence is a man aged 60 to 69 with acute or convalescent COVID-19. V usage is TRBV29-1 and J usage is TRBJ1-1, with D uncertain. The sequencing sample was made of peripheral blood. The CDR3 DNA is TGCAGCGGCGGTGGGACTGAAGCTTTCTTT. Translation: CSGGGTEAFF. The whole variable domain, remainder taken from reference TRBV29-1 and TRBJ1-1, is SAVISQKPSRDICQRGTSLTIQCQVDSQVTMMFWYRQQPGQSLTLIATANQGSEATYESGFVIDKFPISRPNLTFSTLTVSNMSPEDSSIYLCSGGGTEAFFGQGTRLTVV.